This T cell receptor (beta chain) stems from a study of human T cells and chemical hapten exposure. Study background: 2% DPC was applied to roughly 2 cm by roughly 2 cm of upper inner arm skin for sensitization. Patients, a majority of them female, were diagnosed with alopecia areata, totalis or universalis. Upper-back patch tests with 0.01% DPC were read at 6 days.

This clonotype was picked up a small number of times. Time point: patch test 2, 6 weeks after DPC sensitization. Regarding treatment: therapeutic diphenylcyclopropenone sensitization with weekly scalp DPC. Donation of samples came from alopecia patients who were 18 to 70 years old and suitable for DPC. Each CDR3 protein is one row after TCRdb ran MiXCR on the RACE reads. The sample lists roughly 150,000 distinct CDR3 sequences, about 11% occurring once. The input for sequencing was whole blood, taken in connection with sensitization to the hapten diphenylcyclopropenone (DPC). This clonotype was sampled from a woman between 50 and 59 years old with alopecia areata. Some clones in this sample may be carry-over from other donors' samples.

In nucleotides, the CDR3 is TGTGCCAGCAGTGTCCGACTTAACACTGAAGCTTTCTTT. It translates to CASSVRLNTEAFF. This chain connects TRBV6-4 to TRBJ1-1, with D unresolved. Looked up from germline, CDR1 is MRHNA and CDR2 is SNTAGT. V shed 4 bases and J shed 2 bases, with 8 bases lying between them. The CDR3 contains 13 residues.